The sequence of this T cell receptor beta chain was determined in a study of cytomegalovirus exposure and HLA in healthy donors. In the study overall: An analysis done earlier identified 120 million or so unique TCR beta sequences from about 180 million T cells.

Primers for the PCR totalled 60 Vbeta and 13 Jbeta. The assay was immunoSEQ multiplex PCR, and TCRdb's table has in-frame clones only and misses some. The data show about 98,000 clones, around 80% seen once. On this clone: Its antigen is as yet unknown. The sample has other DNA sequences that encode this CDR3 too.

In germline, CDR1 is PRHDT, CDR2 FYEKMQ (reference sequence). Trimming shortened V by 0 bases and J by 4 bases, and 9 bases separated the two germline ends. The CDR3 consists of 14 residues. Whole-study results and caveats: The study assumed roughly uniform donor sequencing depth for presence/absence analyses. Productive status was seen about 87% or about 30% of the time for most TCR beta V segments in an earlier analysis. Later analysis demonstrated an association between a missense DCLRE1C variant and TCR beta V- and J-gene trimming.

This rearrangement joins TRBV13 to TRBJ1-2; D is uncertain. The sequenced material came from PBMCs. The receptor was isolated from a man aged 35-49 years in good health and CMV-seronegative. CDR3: CASSLGSGGYGYTF. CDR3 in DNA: TGTGCCAGCAGCTTAGGTTCGGGTGGCTATGGCTACACCTTC.